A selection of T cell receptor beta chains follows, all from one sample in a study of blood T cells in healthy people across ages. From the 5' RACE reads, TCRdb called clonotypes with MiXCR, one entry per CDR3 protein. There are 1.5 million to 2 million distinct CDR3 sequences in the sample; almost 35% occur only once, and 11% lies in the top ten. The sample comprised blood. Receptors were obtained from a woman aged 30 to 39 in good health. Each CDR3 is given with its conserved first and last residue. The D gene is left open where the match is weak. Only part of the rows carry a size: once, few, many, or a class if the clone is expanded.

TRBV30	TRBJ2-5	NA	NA	TGTGCCTACGGCCAAGAGACCCAGTACTTC	CAYGQETQYF
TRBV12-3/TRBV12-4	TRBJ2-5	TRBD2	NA	TGTGCCAGCAGTCCTACTAGCGACCCTTGGGAGACCCAGTACTTC	CASSPTSDPWETQYF
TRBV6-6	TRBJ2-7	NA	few	TGTGCCAGCAGTTTCGGACGGGACGAGCAGTACTTC	CASSFGRDEQYF
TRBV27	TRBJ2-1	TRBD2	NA	TGTGCCAGCAGTTCCTCGGGCGGGAGGAACTACAATGAGCAGTTCTTC	CASSSSGGRNYNEQFF
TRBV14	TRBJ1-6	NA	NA	TGTGCCAGCAGCCACGCCGGGGCACCCTATAATTCACCCCTCCACTTT	CASSHAGAPYNSPLHF
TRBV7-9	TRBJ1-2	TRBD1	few	TGTGCCAGCAGTCATACGGGACAGGGGGCTTATGGCTACACCTTC	CASSHTGQGAYGYTF
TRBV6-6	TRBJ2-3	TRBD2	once	TGTGCCAGCGCGGGGGGCCATCAAGATACGCAGTATTTT	CASAGGHQDTQYF
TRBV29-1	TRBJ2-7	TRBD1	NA	TGCAGCGGTTTACAGGGGGCCTACGAGCAGTACTTC	CSGLQGAYEQYF
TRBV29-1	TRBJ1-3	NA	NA	TGCAGCGCCAAGGTTGGAAACACCATATATTTT	CSAKVGNTIYF
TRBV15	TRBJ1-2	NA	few	TGTGCCACCAGCCCCCGGGGACGCGGGAACTATGGCTACACCTTC	CATSPRGRGNYGYTF
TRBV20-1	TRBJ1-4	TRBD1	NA	TGCAGTGCCCAGACAGGGGCCGGTGAAAAACTGTTTTTT	CSAQTGAGEKLFF
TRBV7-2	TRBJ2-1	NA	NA	TGTGCCAGTTCGCGGGACAGATACGGAAATGAGCAGTTCTTC	CASSRDRYGNEQFF
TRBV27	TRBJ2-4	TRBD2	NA	TGTGCCAGCAGTTTATCGTGGCCAGCGGGGATTCAGTACTTC	CASSLSWPAGIQYF
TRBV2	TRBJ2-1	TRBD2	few	TGTGCCAGCAGTGAAGCAGCTAGCGGGAGGGCCGATGAGCAGTTCTTC	CASSEAASGRADEQFF
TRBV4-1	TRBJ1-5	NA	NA	TGCGCCAGCAGCCAAGTAGGAGGACGCAATCAGCCCCAGCATTTT	CASSQVGGRNQPQHF
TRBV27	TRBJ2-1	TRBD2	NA	TGTGCCAGCAGCCTGACCCTAGCGGGAGGGCCAGGGAATGAGCAGTTCTTC	CASSLTLAGGPGNEQFF
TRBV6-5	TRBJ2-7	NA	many	TGTGCCAGCAGTTACGAGTCAGGGCAGTACTACGAGCAGTACTTC	CASSYESGQYYEQYF
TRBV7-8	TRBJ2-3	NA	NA	TGTGCCAGCAGCTTAGAGGCGTTCAGGGGAGATACGCAGTATTTT	CASSLEAFRGDTQYF
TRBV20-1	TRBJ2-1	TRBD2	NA	TGCAGTGCTAGAGATCGGGTAGCGGGGTCCTACAATGAGCAGTTCTTC	CSARDRVAGSYNEQFF
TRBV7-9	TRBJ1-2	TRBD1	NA	TGTGCCAGCAGCCCTCCACAGGGGTCTAACTATGGCTACACCTTC	CASSPPQGSNYGYTF
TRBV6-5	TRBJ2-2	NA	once	TGTGCCAGCAGCTCCTACCAGGGTGGGGAGCTGTTTTTT	CASSSYQGGELFF
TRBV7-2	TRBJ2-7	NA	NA	TGTGCCAGCAGCAAGATGACAGGAGCCTCCTACGAGCAGTACTTC	CASSKMTGASYEQYF
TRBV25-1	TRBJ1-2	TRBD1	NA	TGTGCCAGCAGTGAATATGGGACAGGGAAAACCAGGAGCCCCTATGGCTACACCTTC	CASSEYGTGKTRSPYGYTF
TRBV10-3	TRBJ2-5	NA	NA	TGTGCCATCGGGTGGGAGACCCAGTACTTC	CAIGWETQYF
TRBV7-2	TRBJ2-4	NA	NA	TGTGCCAGCAGCTCCATATTACCCTCCAACATTCAGTACTTC	CASSSILPSNIQYF
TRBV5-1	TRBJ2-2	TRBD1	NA	TGCGCCAGCAGCGCCTCGACAGGGGGCACCGGGGAGCTGTTTTTT	CASSASTGGTGELFF
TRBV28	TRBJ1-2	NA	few	TGTGCCAGCAGAGATCCGGGGATGCGGGGCTACACCTTC	CASRDPGMRGYTF
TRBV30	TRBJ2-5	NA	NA	TGTGCCTGGACAGGGGGGAGGCAAGAGACCCAGTACTTC	CAWTGGRQETQYF
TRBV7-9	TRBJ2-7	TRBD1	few	TGTGCCAGCAGCTCCAGGGGGCGGGCGGCCCCCTACGAGCAGTACTTC	CASSSRGRAAPYEQYF
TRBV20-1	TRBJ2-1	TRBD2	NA	TGCAGTGCTAGTTCGGGACTAACGGCGGATGAGCAGTTCTTC	CSASSGLTADEQFF
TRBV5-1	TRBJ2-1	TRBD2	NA	TGCGCCAGCAGCTCGGAAGGGACTACCAATGAGCAGTTCTTC	CASSSEGTTNEQFF
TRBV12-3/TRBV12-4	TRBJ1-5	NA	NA	TGTGCCAGCAGTTTAGGTGTAACAGAAGATCAGCCCCAGCATTTT	CASSLGVTEDQPQHF
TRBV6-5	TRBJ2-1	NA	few	TGTGCCAGCAGTTACCTCGGGGATTACAATGAGCAGTTCTTC	CASSYLGDYNEQFF
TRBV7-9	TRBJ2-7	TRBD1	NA	TGTGCCAGCAGCTCGACAGGGAACGAGCAGCACTTC	CASSSTGNEQHF
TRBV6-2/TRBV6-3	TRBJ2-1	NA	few	TGTGCCAGCAGTTACTTGGACACCCATGTGACGAGGTCTGAGCAGTTCTTC	CASSYLDTHVTRSEQFF
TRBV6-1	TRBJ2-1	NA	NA	TGTGCCAGCAGTGAAAGGAGGGGGGAGCAGTTCTTC	CASSERRGEQFF
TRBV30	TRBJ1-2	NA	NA	TGTGCCTGGAGTGTACGGATAAAGGGGGAGATTTTCTATGGCTACACCTTC	CAWSVRIKGEIFYGYTF
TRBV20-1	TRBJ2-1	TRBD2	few	TGCAGTGCTCCCTGGAGCGGGAGGGCAAATGAGCAGTTCTTC	CSAPWSGRANEQFF
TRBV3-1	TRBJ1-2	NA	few	TGTGCCAGCAGCCATAGCCTCTTATATGGCTACACCTTC	CASSHSLLYGYTF
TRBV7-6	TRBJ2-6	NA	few	TGTGCCAGCAGCTTAGATCGGGGAGGAGGGGCCAACGTCCTGACTTTC	CASSLDRGGGANVLTF
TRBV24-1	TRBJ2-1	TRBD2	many	TGTGCCACCAGTGATTCCGGGAGGTACGGTGAGCAGTTCTTC	CATSDSGRYGEQFF
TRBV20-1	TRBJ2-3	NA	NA	TGCAGTGCTCTCCGTCCGAGCGGCCGCCACCATACGCAGTATTTT	CSALRPSGRHHTQYF
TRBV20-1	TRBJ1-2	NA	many	TGCAGTGCTAGGGGGAGGCAGGGACGTGAAGGAGGCTACACCTTC	CSARGRQGREGGYTF
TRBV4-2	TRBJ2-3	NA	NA	TGTGCCAGCAGCCAAGGTCCACTGTGGGATACGCAGTATTTT	CASSQGPLWDTQYF
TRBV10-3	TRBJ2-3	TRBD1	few	TGTGCCACCCTACAGGGGACCTACACAGATACGCAGTATTTT	CATLQGTYTDTQYF
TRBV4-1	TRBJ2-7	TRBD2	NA	TGCGCCAGCAGCCAACTAGCGGGAGTTTTACGCGAGCAGTACTTC	CASSQLAGVLREQYF
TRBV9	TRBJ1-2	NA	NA	TGTGCCAGCAGCGTAGAAGCGATGAACTATGGCTACACCTTC	CASSVEAMNYGYTF
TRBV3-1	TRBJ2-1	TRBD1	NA	TGTGCCAGCAGCCATGAATTGGACAGGGTGGACAATGAGCAGTTCTTC	CASSHELDRVDNEQFF
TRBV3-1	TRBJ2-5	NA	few	TGTGCCAGCAGCCAAATGAATGGGAAAGAGACCCAGTACTTC	CASSQMNGKETQYF
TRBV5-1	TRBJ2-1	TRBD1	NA	TGCGCCAGCGGGGCCGGGACAGGGTACAATGAGCAGTTCTTC	CASGAGTGYNEQFF
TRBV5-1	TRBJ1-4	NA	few	TGCGCCAGCAGCAGGGGGGGACCTAATGAAAAACTGTTTTTT	CASSRGGPNEKLFF
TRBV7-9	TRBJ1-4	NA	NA	TGTGCCAGCAGCCCGCAAACATCAAATCGTGAAAAACTGTTTTTT	CASSPQTSNREKLFF
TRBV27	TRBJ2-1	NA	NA	TGTGCCAACAGTTTAAGTATGGGAAATGAGCAGTTCTTC	CANSLSMGNEQFF
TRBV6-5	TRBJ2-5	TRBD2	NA	TGTGCCAGCAGTGCAGCGGGAGGCCGCCAAGAGACCCAGTACTTC	CASSAAGGRQETQYF
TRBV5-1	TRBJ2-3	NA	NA	TGCGCCAGCAGCATTCGTTCAGCTTCCACAGATACGCAGTATTTT	CASSIRSASTDTQYF
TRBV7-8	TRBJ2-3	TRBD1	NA	TGTGCCAGCAGCTTCCCGGGACAGGGGACAGATACGCAGTATTTT	CASSFPGQGTDTQYF
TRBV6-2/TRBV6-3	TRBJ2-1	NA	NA	TGTGCCAGCAGTTATCGGGGACCCGCACATGAGCAGTTCTTC	CASSYRGPAHEQFF
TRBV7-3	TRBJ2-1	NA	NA	TGTGCCAGCAGCCCAAGGTACTCGAGCTCCTACAATGAGCAGTTCTTC	CASSPRYSSSYNEQFF
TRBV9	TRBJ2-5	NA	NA	TGTGCCAGCAGCGTAGGTGCCCAGCGCGAGACCCAGTACTTC	CASSVGAQRETQYF
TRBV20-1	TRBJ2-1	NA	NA	TGCAGTGCCGCGTTTAAAAATGAGCAGTTCTTC	CSAAFKNEQFF